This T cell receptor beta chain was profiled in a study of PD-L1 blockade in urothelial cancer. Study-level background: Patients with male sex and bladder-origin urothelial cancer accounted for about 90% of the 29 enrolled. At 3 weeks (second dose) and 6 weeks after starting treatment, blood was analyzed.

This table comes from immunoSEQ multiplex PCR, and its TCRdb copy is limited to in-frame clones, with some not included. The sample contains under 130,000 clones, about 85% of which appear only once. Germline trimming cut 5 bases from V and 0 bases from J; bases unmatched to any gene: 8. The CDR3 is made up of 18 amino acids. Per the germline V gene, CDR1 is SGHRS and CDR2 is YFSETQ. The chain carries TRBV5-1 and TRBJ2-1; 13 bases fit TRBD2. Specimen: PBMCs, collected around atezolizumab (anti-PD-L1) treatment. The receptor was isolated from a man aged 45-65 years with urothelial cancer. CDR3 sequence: CASRWGLAGTYSYNEQFF. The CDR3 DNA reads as TGCGCCAGCAGATGGGGACTAGCGGGGACTTACTCCTACAATGAGCAGTTCTTC.